These 8 T cell receptor beta chains came from one sample sequenced in a study of T cells in Graves' hyperthyroidism and ophthalmopathy. Amplification of TCR beta CDR3 regions used RNA as the template. TCR CDR3 regions were first amplified by RT-PCR with HTBI primers. TCRdb fed the multiplex PCR reads into MiXCR, producing one record per CDR3 protein. The top ten clones hold roughly 7.7% of a sample with 250,000 to 300,000 distinct CDR3 sequences, around 13% of them seen once. Specimen: blood. Receptor source: a woman between 40 and 55 years old with Graves' hyperthyroidism.

This clonotype was detected only a few times. Since a much larger clone is just one base distant, this may be a read error. The gene calls are TRBV12-3 or TRBV12-4 and TRBJ1-1, with D possibly matching TRBD1 (6 bases). CDR3 length: 15 amino acids. The CDR3, as DNA: TGTGCCAGCAGTATCCCATGGACAGAGAACACTGAAGCTTCCTTT. Residues: CASSIPWTENTEASF.

This chain connects TRBV11-2 to TRBJ2-1; 9 bases line up with TRBD1. The CDR3 covers 16 residues. V trimming: 3 bases; J trimming: 3 bases; junction bases outside the gene matches: 6. The germline V gene encodes CDR1 SGHAT and CDR2 FQNNGV. CDR3 coding DNA: TGTGCCAGCAGCTTTAGGACAGGGGCGGGCTACAATGAGCAGTTCTTC. It codes for CASSFRTGAGYNEQFF.

This clonotype was counted many times. V is TRBV20-1 and J is TRBJ2-3; 8 nucleotides match TRBD1. V shed 4 bases and J 3 bases; nucleotides not matched to a gene: 6. The CDR3 sequence is 14 residues long. CDR1 DFQATT and CDR2 SNEGSKA come from the germline V gene (reference sequence). The CDR3 sequence: CSANDRGWTDTQYF. CDR3 DNA: TGCAGTGCTAACGACAGGGGATGGACAGATACGCAGTATTTT.

This clonotype was observed a few times. CDR3 in amino acids: CASTNRQGLNEQFF. Here the CDR3 DNA reads TGTGCCAGCACCAACAGGCAGGGTCTAAATGAGCAGTTCTTC. V usage is TRBV6-1 and J usage is TRBJ2-1; weak D call: TRBD1 (5 bases). Germline-derived CDR1 and CDR2 are MNHNS and SASEGT. The CDR3 is 14 residues long. V shed 7 bases and J shed 7 bases, with 17 bases lying between them.

This clonotype was detected many times. The chain joins TRBV5-1 to TRBJ2-7; 7 nucleotides align to TRBD1. The CDR3 is made up of 14 amino acids. With V trimmed by 0 bases and J by 3 bases, 3 bases remained unmatched. Germline assignment: CDR1 SGHRS and CDR2 YFSETQ. The CDR3 region is CASSLEGGSYEQYF. The CDR3 bases are TGCGCCAGCAGCTTGGAAGGGGGCAGCTACGAGCAGTACTTC.

The chain links TRBV6-1 to TRBJ2-3; D may be TRBD2 (6 bases). The CDR3 consists of 17 residues. Trimming pared 5 bases from V and 6 bases from J, leaving 24 bases between. CDR1 MNHNS and CDR2 SASEGT come from the germline V gene. The CDR3 DNA follows: TGTGCCAGCAGTCCGATCCAGGGAGGTAGTGGTGAGGATACGCAGTATTTT. Protein: CASSPIQGGSGEDTQYF.

This clonotype occurred many times. V gene TRBV20-1 combines with J gene TRBJ1-2; maybe TRBD1 (5 bases). The germline V gene has CDR1 DFQATT and CDR2 SNEGSKA (reference sequence). The CDR3 covers 14 residues. The V and J ends lost 0 bases and 8 bases respectively, with 16 bases between them. Here the CDR3 reads CSARDWGGGGGYTF. As DNA, the CDR3 is TGCAGTGCTAGAGATTGGGGGGGTGGAGGCGGCTACACCTTC.

In this sample, this clonotype turned up many times. The rearrangement joins TRBV7-2 to TRBJ2-5, with D tentatively TRBD2 (5 bases). Trimming removed 7 bases at V and 5 bases at J, with 17 bases between. The CDR3 contains 14 residues. CDR1 and CDR2 from the germline V gene are SGHTA and FQGNSA. CDR3 sequence (DNA): TGTGCCAGCACCAATACTAGAGAGCGGGAGACCCAGTACTTC. It encodes CASTNTRERETQYF.